The entry below gives a single T cell receptor beta chain sequence along with its context. The data are from a study of blood T cells in healthy people across ages. The CDR3 consists of 12 residues. Germline V lookup: CDR1 LGHDT, CDR2 YNNKEL (reference sequence). V was cut by 0 bases and J by 11 bases, with 8 bases left in between. With a J-beta primer mix and a sample-barcoded 5' primer, a second PCR ran roughly 6 to 11 cycles. TCRdb re-analysed the 5' RACE reads in MiXCR, keeping a single row per CDR3 protein. The sample contains roughly 1.5 million distinct CDR3 sequences, 35% to 45% of which appear only once.

This clonotype was obtained from a woman between 18 and 29 years old in good health. The sample consisted of blood. This sequence joins TRBV3-1 and TRBJ2-1; no firm D call. CDR3 coding DNA: TGTGCCAGCAGCCAAGATCTTAGGAAGCAGTTCTTC. Protein sequence: CASSQDLRKQFF.